The 18 T cell receptor beta chains given below trace back to one sample, sequenced in a study of response to subunit inactivated influenza vaccine. TCRdb processed the RT-PCR reads anew with MiXCR; each CDR3 protein has one entry. The sample contains roughly 630,000 distinct CDR3 sequences, about 15% of which appear only once. This specimen was PBMCs from blood, taken 14 days before vaccination. The origin of the receptors is a man between 50 and 59 years old who received an inactivated influenza vaccine.

This clonotype was observed many times. This chain connects TRBV29-1 to TRBJ2-3, with unresolved D. CDR1 and CDR2 from the germline V gene are SQVTM and ANQGSEA. Trimming took 4 bases from V and 1 from J, leaving 3 bases between them. The CDR3 covers 11 residues. The CDR3 is CSVVGTDTQYF. CDR3 in DNA: TGCAGCGTTGTCGGCACAGATACGCAGTATTTT.

CDR3 sequence: CASSYVGGLGTEAFF. CDR3 sequence (DNA): TGTGCCAGCAGTTACGTGGGGGGGTTGGGCACTGAAGCTTTCTTT. V is TRBV6-5 and J is TRBJ1-1, with D possibly matching TRBD1 (5 bases). CDR1 MNHEY and CDR2 SVGAGI come from the germline V gene. The CDR3 loop spans 15 amino acids. The V end lost 2 bases, the J end lost 4 bases, and 14 bases lay between the germline ends.

V is TRBV18 and J is TRBJ2-3, with D perhaps assigned TRBD1 or TRBD2 (5 bases each). Germline lookup yields CDR1 KGHSH and CDR2 LQKENI. CDR3 size: 14 residues. V was trimmed by 8 bases and J by 4 bases, leaving 16 bases between them. The CDR3 nucleotides read TGTGCCAGCAACGCCGGGGCCGGGGCAGATACGCAGTATTTT. This encodes CASNAGAGADTQYF.

This chain connects TRBV20-1 to TRBJ1-6; D gene uncertain. The V gene's germline CDR1 is DFQATT and CDR2 SNEGSKA (reference sequence). V lost 1 base and J lost 0, with 7 bases in between. This CDR3 has 15 amino acids. The CDR3 coding sequence is TGCAGTGCTAGAGTTGGAACCTCCTATAATTCACCCCTCCACTTT. Protein sequence: CSARVGTSYNSPLHF.

A few counts support this clonotype. This rearrangement joins TRBV7-8 to TRBJ2-7; no firm D call. The CDR3 totals 12 residues. Between the trimmed V and J ends, which lost 4 bases and 10 bases, there was a span of 14 bases. CDR1 is SGHVS, CDR2 FQNEAQ, per germline. The CDR3 bases are TGTGCCAGCAGCTCGTCCAGAAGACCACAGTACTTC. It yields the protein CASSSSRRPQYF.

The chain employs TRBV20-1 and TRBJ2-3; D unresolved. In germline, CDR1 is DFQATT, CDR2 SNEGSKA (reference sequence). With 3 bases removed from V and 3 bases from J, the gap between germline ends came to 7 bases. This CDR3 is built from 12 residues. The CDR3 region is CSASRATDTQYF. The CDR3, as DNA: TGCAGTGCTAGTAGGGCGACAGATACGCAGTATTTT.

At least ten counts were recorded for this clonotype. This sequence joins TRBV10-3 and TRBJ2-1; 7 positions match TRBD1. The CDR3 consists of 13 residues. The germline V gene encodes CDR1 ENHRY and CDR2 SYGVKD. The V gene end was trimmed by 6 bases and the J gene end by 1 base; junction bases not matched to a gene: 0. The DNA for the CDR3 is TGTGCCATCAGGGACAGGTCCTACAATGAGCAGTTCTTC. Translating it yields CAIRDRSYNEQFF.

V and J are TRBV9 and TRBJ2-1; D uncertain. The germline gives CDR1 SGDLS, CDR2 YYNGEE. The CDR3 extends over 14 amino acids. V was clipped by 0 bases and J by 7 bases, with 11 bases between them. The CDR3 DNA reads as TGTGCCAGCAGCGTAGATCCGGTATCTAATGAGCAGTTCTTC. Translating gives CASSVDPVSNEQFF.

In its sample, this clonotype was seen a few times. The conserved closing phenylalanine or tryptophan is absent in this CDR3, likely reflecting a read error. It is unclear where the CDR3 begins or ends on the DNA, so no DNA is shown, and the CDR3 is as TCRdb lists it. V usage is TRBV6-5 and J usage is TRBJ1-2; TRBD1 was called by the table and not checked on the DNA. Looked up from germline, CDR1 is MNHEY and CDR2 is SVGAGI. 10 amino acids form the CDR3, both terminal residues included. The CDR3 is CASSPGQGAI.

This chain uses TRBV29-1 with TRBJ2-3, with D perhaps matching TRBD1 (6 bases). The V gene's germline CDR1 is SQVTM and CDR2 ANQGSEA. Trimming cost V 4 bases and J 5 bases, with 13 bases left between them. This CDR3 region has 13 residues. The CDR3 DNA sequence: TGCAGCGTTGGTCAGGGGCGAGGAGATACGCAGTATTTT. Translation: CSVGQGRGDTQYF.

This CDR3 is CSARLPDSLFF. The CDR3 bases are TGCAGTGCTCGCCTTCCGGATAGCCTGTTTTTT. The genes are TRBV20-1 and TRBJ2-2, with D unclear. The germline gives CDR1 DFQATT, CDR2 SNEGSKA (reference sequence). The CDR3 runs 11 residues. The germline V and J ends were trimmed by 5 bases and 14 bases, with 15 bases remaining between them.

This clonotype was observed a few times. V usage is TRBV7-2 and J usage is TRBJ1-2, with unresolved D. V lost 4 bases, J lost 8 bases, and 11 bases lay in between. Germline V gene sequence: CDR1 SGHTA, CDR2 FQGNSA. The CDR3 is 12 residues long. CDR3 coding DNA: TGTGCCAGCAGCTACGCGGTAGGAGGCTACACCTTC. Amino acid sequence: CASSYAVGGYTF.

This clonotype was seen a handful of times. This chain uses TRBV29-1 with TRBJ2-5; D unclear. Looked up from germline, CDR1 is SQVTM and CDR2 is ANQGSEA. The CDR3 is 13 amino acids. Trimming stripped 4 bases from V and 5 bases from J, with 14 bases between. The CDR3 here is CSVARTSPETQYF. The DNA for the CDR3 is TGCAGCGTTGCTCGAACCTCTCCGGAGACCCAGTACTTC.

This clonotype was observed a few times. The CDR3 region has the DNA TGTGCCAGCAGCTTCAGGACAGGGGGCTCCGAGCAGTACTTC. Protein sequence: CASSFRTGGSEQYF. The rearrangement joins TRBV5-5 to TRBJ2-7; 11 bases map to TRBD1. The V and J ends lost 2 bases and 6 bases, in that order; junction bases with no gene match: 4. The CDR3 totals 14 residues. The germline V gene has CDR1 SGHKS and CDR2 YYEKEE (reference sequence).

V gene TRBV6-5 combines with J gene TRBJ1-2; D possibly corresponds to TRBD1 (5 bases). The CDR3 loop spans 15 amino acids. Trimming removed 2 bases from V and 2 bases from J, with 12 bases in between. Germline V gene sequence: CDR1 MNHEY, CDR2 SVGAGI. The CDR3 sequence is CASSYLREGNYGYTF. In DNA form, the CDR3 reads TGTGCCAGCAGTTACCTCAGGGAGGGAAACTATGGCTACACCTTC.

V and J are TRBV7-2 and TRBJ1-3, with unresolved D. Looked up from germline, CDR1 is SGHTA and CDR2 is FQGNSA. V lost 5 bases, J lost 6 bases, and 8 bases lay in between. The length of the CDR3 is 12 residues. CDR3 residues: CASSLTQNTIYF. For the CDR3, the DNA is TGTGCCAGCAGCCTCACCCAAAACACCATATATTTT.

The chain joins TRBV12-3 or TRBV12-4 to TRBJ2-3; 8 bases agree with TRBD1. J gave up 1 base and V 7 bases, and 13 bases lay outside the gene matches. The CDR3 spans 17 residues. The CDR3 here is CASTSGQAFRGTDTQYF. In DNA, the CDR3 is TGTGCCAGCACCTCGGGACAGGCCTTTCGGGGCACAGATACGCAGTATTTT.

This clonotype was seen repeatedly, ten times or more. The V gene is TRBV7-9, the J gene TRBJ1-4; D gene uncertain. Trimming stripped 8 bases from V and 8 bases from J, with 15 bases between. The CDR3 is made up of 13 amino acids. The V gene's germline CDR1 is SEHNR and CDR2 FQNEAQ (reference sequence). In nucleotides, the CDR3 is TGTGCCAGCGCCGAAGTTGGCGACGAAAAACTGTTTTTT. This codes for CASAEVGDEKLFF.